This T cell receptor beta chain was found in a study of response to subunit inactivated influenza vaccine (dated by TCRdb to 2016 to 2019). Regarding the complete study: Deep quantitative profiling of the T cell receptor repertoire was used in the study to follow responses to a trivalent subunit inactivated influenza vaccine.

Here is what the overall study found, with its caveats: The authors proposed that each seasonal influenza vaccination may bring in only a limited number of new T cells.

This clonotype appeared many times. Its antigen is not yet known. No much larger clone is present one base from it, and per-base qualities are unavailable. For CDR1 and CDR2, the germline V gene lists MNHEY and SVGAGI. Relative to germline, V is 0 bases shorter and J is 2 bases shorter, with 13 bases between their ends. The CDR3, cysteine through phenylalanine, is 17 amino acids long. Only the CDR3 DNA is retained, 51 bases long and in frame from the first base. The time point label for this specimen denotes: 45 to 50 days after influenza vaccine administration. Library preparation was by RT-PCR. The data were produced on an Illumina HiSeq 2500. The public sequencing data were trimmed at Q25 with fastp and processed into clonotypes with MiXCR by TCRdb, which kept only in-frame beta chains. One record per CDR3 amino acid sequence lists the most common genes and DNA. The sample table contains over 400,000 distinct CDR3 sequences; only one count was recorded for under 15% of them. The ten largest make up roughly 14% of the sample.

This clonotype originated in a man aged 45-65 years who received an inactivated influenza vaccine. Donor details come from another sample of the same person, matched by shared clones. The V and J segments used are TRBV6-5 and TRBJ2-2, with the identity of the D gene unclear. Source: PBMCs from blood, taken roughly 48 days after vaccination. The DNA sequence is given as TGTGCCAGCAGTTACTCGATCTCGACAACTAACACCGGGGAGCTGTTTTTT. Its protein reads: CASSYSISTTNTGELFF.